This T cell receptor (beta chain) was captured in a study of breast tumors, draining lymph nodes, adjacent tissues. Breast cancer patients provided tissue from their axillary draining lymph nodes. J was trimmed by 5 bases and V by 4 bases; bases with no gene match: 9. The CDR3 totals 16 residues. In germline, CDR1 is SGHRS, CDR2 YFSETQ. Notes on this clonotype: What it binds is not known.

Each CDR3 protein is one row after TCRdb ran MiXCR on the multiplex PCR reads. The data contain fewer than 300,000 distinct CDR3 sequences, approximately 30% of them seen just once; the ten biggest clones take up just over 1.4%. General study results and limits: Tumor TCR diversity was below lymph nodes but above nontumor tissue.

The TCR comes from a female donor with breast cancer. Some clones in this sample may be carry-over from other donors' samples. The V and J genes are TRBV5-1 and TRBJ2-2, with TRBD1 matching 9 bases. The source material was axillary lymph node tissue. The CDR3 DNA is TGCGCCAGCAGCCCTGGGACAGGGTTGAAAACCGGGGAGCTGTTTTTT. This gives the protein CASSPGTGLKTGELFF.